These 4 T cell receptor beta chains were all obtained from the same sample, sequenced in a study of regulatory T cells in long-lasting Graves disease (dated by TCRdb to about 2021). According to the study, the label for this sample's time point signals: newly diagnosed GD, antithyroid drugs for less than 3 months. For both TCR sequencing and RNA sequencing, RNA was extracted from PBMCs in TRIzol. The library was produced with multiplex PCR. Sequenced on an Illumina HiSeq 4000. CDR3 regions were amplified by Arm-PCR with iRepertoire HTBI primers to construct TCR beta libraries. TCRdb applied fastp at Q25 and MiXCR to the public reads, then kept only in-frame beta chains. CDR3 protein sequences are deduplicated, and each keeps its most common genes and DNA. Across this sample there are over 500,000 distinct CDR3 sequences, with 15% to 20% seen only once. Of the sample, about 20% is held by the ten largest clones.

These data are also associated with another study on T cells in Graves' hyperthyroidism and ophthalmopathy.

The sample here was peripheral blood mononuclear cells (PBMCs), taken at new diagnosis, from a patient treated with antithyroid drugs. All receptors derive from a woman in her 30s with Graves disease. Donor details come from another sample of the same person, matched by shared clones.

About this clonotype: Mismatch with germline at one junction end may stem from a read error. The rearrangement uses TRBV20-1 and TRBJ1-2, with D possibly matching TRBD1 (6 bases). Germline lookup yields CDR1 DFQATT and CDR2 SNEGSKA (reference sequence). The length of the CDR3 is 13 residues. CDR3 DNA: TGCAGTGCGAGAGGGACAAGCAACTATGGCTACACCTTC. As protein: CSARGTSNYGYTF.

The J gene is TRBJ1-1, the V gene TRBV6-1; 9 nucleotides line up with TRBD1. The CDR3 runs to 18 residues. CDR1 and CDR2 from the germline V gene are MNHNS and SASEGT. V trimming: 5 bases; J trimming: 1 base; junction bases outside the gene matches: 14. The CDR3 DNA reads as TGTGCCAGCAGTCCCTTGGGACAGGGCGTTGGGAAGAACACTGAAGCTTTCTTT. Amino acids: CASSPLGQGVGKNTEAFF.

At least ten counts were recorded for this clonotype. The genes are TRBV28 and TRBJ1-5; 7 nucleotides agree with TRBD1. CDR3 size: 15 residues. Germline V gene lookup returns CDR1 MDHEN and CDR2 SYDVKM. J lost 2 bases, V lost 6 bases, and 7 bases had no gene match. The CDR3 region is CASSPTGPRNQPQHF. The CDR3, as DNA: TGTGCCAGCAGCCCGACAGGGCCCCGCAATCAGCCCCAGCATTTT.

This clonotype showed up many times. The rearrangement joins TRBV28 to TRBJ2-7, with D perhaps TRBD1 or TRBD2 (5 bases each). This CDR3 contains 14 residues. CDR1 MDHEN and CDR2 SYDVKM come from the germline V gene. The V end was cut by 3 bases, the J end by 5 bases, with 14 bases between. The DNA of the CDR3 is TGTGCCAGCAGTTTCGGGACCCGGTTGAACGAGCAGTACTTC. Protein product: CASSFGTRLNEQYF.